This passage covers 28 T cell receptor beta chains from one sample sequenced in a study of control samples from healthy donors and cancer patients. The data were produced by immunoSEQ multiplex PCR, yet TCRdb's version contains in-frame clones alone and is incomplete. The table has fewer than 120,000 clones, 88% seen once. The sequencing sample was made of PBMCs. The receptors were gathered from a woman aged 55 to 70 with lung cancer.

The rearrangement links TRBV6-5 to TRBJ2-7; D call uncertain. V was trimmed by 5 bases and J by 3 bases, leaving 5 bases between them. CDR3 length: 11 amino acids. CDR1 is MNHEY and CDR2 is SVGAGI in the germline V gene. The CDR3 sequence is CASSQNYEQYF. The CDR3 bases are TGTGCCAGCAGTCAGAACTACGAGCAGTACTTC.

The V and J genes are TRBV6-5 and TRBJ1-1; 7 bases match TRBD1. V gave up 2 bases and J gave up 6 bases; unmatched junction bases: 6. Per the germline V gene, CDR1 is MNHEY and CDR2 is SVGAGI. CDR3 size: 14 residues. The CDR3 DNA reads TGTGCCAGCAGTTACGGCAGGGGGATCGCTGAAGCTTTCTTT. This sequence encodes CASSYGRGIAEAFF.

The chain uses TRBV9 and TRBJ1-6, with TRBD1 matching 10 bases. With 4 bases clipped from V and 10 bases from J, the junction kept 5 bases outside the gene matches. Germline assignment: CDR1 SGDLS and CDR2 YYNGEE. This CDR3 contains 14 residues. CDR3 nucleotide sequence: TGTGCCAGCAGCCTCGGACAGGGGGACTCACCCCTCCACTTT. Protein sequence: CASSLGQGDSPLHF.

This clone was picked up a small number of times. CDR3 coding DNA: TGTGCCAGCGGGGAAGGCTCTGGGGCCAACGTCCTGACTTTC. This sequence encodes CASGEGSGANVLTF. V is TRBV11-2 and J is TRBJ2-6; unclear D gene. V lost 8 bases and J 0 bases, leaving 8 bases between the germline ends. Germline V gives CDR1 SGHAT, CDR2 FQNNGV. CDR3 length: 14 amino acids.

The V gene is TRBV5-1, the J gene TRBJ1-1; tentatively, D is TRBD1 (5 bases). The V gene lost 3 bases and the J gene lost 1 base, with 16 bases spanning the gap. The CDR3 spans 16 residues. Germline V gene sequence: CDR1 SGHRS, CDR2 YFSETQ. The CDR3 DNA sequence: TGCGCCAGCAGCTCAGGGACCCAACAGCGGAACACTGAAGCTTTCTTT. Amino acids: CASSSGTQQRNTEAFF. The whole variable domain, remainder taken from reference TRBV5-1 and TRBJ1-1, is KAGVTQTPRYLIKTRGQQVTLSCSPISGHRSVSWYQQTPGQGLQFLFEYFSETQRNKGNFPGRFSGRQFSNSRSEMNVSTLELGDSALYLCASSSGTQQRNTEAFFGQGTRLTVV.

J is TRBJ2-1 and V is TRBV5-1; tentative D call: TRBD1 (6 bases). V gave up 4 bases and J gave up 0 bases, with 14 bases separating them. The CDR3 is 16 residues long. CDR1 and CDR2 (germline): SGHRS, YFSETQ. CDR3: CASSISGESSYNEQFF. CDR3 nucleotide sequence: TGCGCCAGCAGCATTTCAGGGGAAAGCTCCTACAATGAGCAGTTCTTC.

The rearrangement uses TRBV30 and TRBJ1-3, with unresolved D. Trimming took off 7 bases at V and 0 bases at J, with 16 bases between the two ends. The CDR3 has 15 residues. Germline V lookup: CDR1 GTSNPN, CDR2 SVGIG (reference sequence). The CDR3 DNA is TGTGCCTTCTCGACATGGAGGGCCTCTGGAAACACCATATATTTT. It translates to CAFSTWRASGNTIYF.

The chain joins TRBV5-1 to TRBJ2-3, with D hard to call. The CDR3 has 11 amino acids. Deletions cut 0 bases from V and 4 bases from J, with 0 bases between. From germline, CDR1 is SGHRS and CDR2 YFSETQ. The CDR3, as DNA: TGCGCCAGCAGCTTGGCAGATACGCAGTATTTT. It is translated as CASSLADTQYF.

The genes are TRBV19 and TRBJ2-3; tentatively, D is TRBD2 (5 bases). Trimming removed 7 bases from V and 3 bases from J, with 14 bases in between. Germline assignment: CDR1 LNHDA and CDR2 SQIVND (reference sequence). This CDR3 is 14 amino acids long. CDR3 amino acids: CASKRTQTTDTQYF. CDR3 coding DNA: TGTGCCAGTAAACGGACTCAAACTACAGATACGCAGTATTTT.

V and J are TRBV29-1 and TRBJ1-4; possibly TRBD1 for D (5 bases). V gave up 5 bases and J gave up 7 bases, with 11 bases separating them. This CDR3 has 12 residues. From germline, CDR1 is SQVTM and CDR2 ANQGSEA. CDR3 protein: CSVNQGSEKLFF. DNA for the CDR3: TGCAGCGTTAATCAGGGTTCTGAAAAACTGTTTTTT.

J is TRBJ2-5 and V is TRBV7-6, with 15 bases that match TRBD2. Trimming took 4 bases from V and 5 from J; bases not matched to a gene: 11. The CDR3 sequence is 18 residues long. Germline V gene sequence: CDR1 SGHVS, CDR2 FNYEAQ. CDR3 region: CASSSDPGLAGGRETQYF. The CDR3 DNA is TGTGCCAGCAGCTCCGACCCAGGACTAGCGGGAGGGAGGGAGACCCAGTACTTC.

The rearrangement links TRBV18 to TRBJ2-6; D tentatively fits TRBD1 or TRBD2 (5 bases each). Per the germline V gene, CDR1 is KGHSH and CDR2 is LQKENI. This CDR3 is built from 20 residues. Trimming took off 3 bases at V and 1 base at J, with 22 bases between the two ends. For the CDR3, the DNA is TGTGCCAGCTCACCGCCCGGGACCTTGGACCTCATATCTGGGGCCAACGTCCTGACTTTC. This codes for CASSPPGTLDLISGANVLTF. The entire variable domain, with the rest obtained from reference TRBV18 and TRBJ2-6, is as follows: NAGVMQNPRHLVRRRGQEARLRCSPMKGHSHVYWYRQLPEEGLKFMVYLQKENIIDESGMPKERFSAEFPKEGPSILRIQQVVRGDSAAYFCASSPPGTLDLISGANVLTFGAGSRLTVL.

This sequence joins TRBV11-2 and TRBJ2-1; TRBD1 might be the D (5 bases). The V gene's germline CDR1 is SGHAT and CDR2 FQNNGV. V gave up 5 bases and J gave up 6 bases, with 8 bases separating them. The CDR3 spans 12 residues. The CDR3 spells CASSRQLNEQFF. The CDR3 DNA sequence: TGTGCCAGCAGCCGACAGCTCAATGAGCAGTTCTTC.

The chain couples TRBV19 to TRBJ1-1, with unresolved D. This CDR3 region has 14 residues. The germline CDR1 and CDR2 sequences are LNHDA and SQIVND (reference sequence). V lost 3 bases to trimming and J lost 0 bases, with 8 bases between them. Here the CDR3 reads CASSMAGLNTEAFF. CDR3 in DNA: TGTGCCAGTAGTATGGCAGGTTTGAACACTGAAGCTTTCTTT.

This sequence joins TRBV5-1 and TRBJ2-1; 8 nucleotides align to TRBD1. Trimming took 8 bases from V and 5 from J; bases not matched to a gene: 15. The CDR3 is 16 residues long. Germline assignment: CDR1 SGHRS and CDR2 YFSETQ. In DNA form, the CDR3 reads TGCGCCAGTTACCGTTTCCCCGGGACAGGCAACAATGAGCAGTTCTTC. Translating gives CASYRFPGTGNNEQFF. Filled out from reference TRBV5-1 and TRBJ2-1, the complete variable domain reads KAGVTQTPRYLIKTRGQQVTLSCSPISGHRSVSWYQQTPGQGLQFLFEYFSETQRNKGNFPGRFSGRQFSNSRSEMNVSTLELGDSALYLCASYRFPGTGNNEQFFGPGTRLTVL.

CDR3 nucleotides: TGTGCCAGCAGTTTTAAGCCCTCCTACGAGCAGTACTTC. Translation: CASSFKPSYEQYF. The chain links TRBV12-3 or TRBV12-4 to TRBJ2-7; D ambiguous. Trimming removed 3 bases from V and 0 bases from J, with 6 bases in between. CDR3 size: 13 residues.

The rearrangement joins TRBV14 to TRBJ1-2; D possibly corresponds to TRBD1 (5 bases). Per germline, CDR1 SGHDN and CDR2 FVKESK. The CDR3 extends over 13 amino acids. The V and J ends lost 4 bases and 7 bases respectively, with 13 bases between them. CDR3 sequence reads: CASSRGRVTGYTF. The CDR3 DNA reads as TGTGCCAGCAGCCGGGGCAGGGTGACTGGCTACACCTTC. Complete variable domain (other parts from reference TRBV14 and TRBJ1-2): EAGVTQFPSHSVIEKGQTVTLRCDPISGHDNLYWYRRVMGKEIKFLLHFVKESKQDESGMPNNRFLAERTGGTYSTLKVQPAELEDSGVYFCASSRGRVTGYTFGSGTRLTVV.

The chain uses TRBV5-8 and TRBJ2-1; D is possibly TRBD2 (5 bases). This CDR3 region has 15 residues. From germline, CDR1 is SGHTS and CDR2 YDEGEE. V dropped 0 bases and J dropped 7 bases, with 14 bases sitting between them. As DNA, the CDR3 is TGTGCCAGCAGCTTGGGACTACAGACAATGAATGAGCAGTTCTTC. Encoded protein: CASSLGLQTMNEQFF.

The chain combines TRBV5-8 with TRBJ2-1; 7 nucleotides line up with TRBD2. The CDR3 is 17 amino acids. From germline, CDR1 is SGHTS and CDR2 YDEGEE. Losses at the gene ends were 1 base for V and 2 bases for J; bases not matched to a gene: 9. The CDR3 region has the DNA TGTGCCAGCAGCTTGTTACGGGCTAGCGGTACCTACAATGAGCAGTTCTTC. Residues: CASSLLRASGTYNEQFF.

The chain carries TRBV3-1 (or the pseudogene TRBV3-2) and TRBJ1-1; perhaps TRBD1 as D (5 bases). V was trimmed by 4 bases and J by 4 bases, leaving 16 bases between them. The CDR3 has 15 amino acids. Germline values: CDR1 LGHDT, CDR2 YNNKEL (reference sequence). DNA for the CDR3: TGTGCCAGCAGCCCAAACAACGGGGGAAGCACTGAAGCTTTCTTT. Amino acid sequence: CASSPNNGGSTEAFF.

The rearrangement joins TRBV7-9 to TRBJ2-5; 9 nucleotides agree with TRBD2. Germline lookup yields CDR1 SEHNR and CDR2 FQNEAQ (reference sequence). CDR3 length equals 15 residues. V lost 1 base, J lost 4 bases, and 4 bases stayed unmatched. CDR3 sequence reads: CASSLGGGAVETQYF. CDR3 nucleotides: TGTGCCAGCAGCTTAGGCGGGGGGGCCGTAGAGACCCAGTACTTC.

This clone was picked up one time. The chain is built from TRBV27 and TRBJ2-7; D is undetermined. Germline lookup yields CDR1 MNHEY and CDR2 SMNVEV (reference sequence). The germline V and J ends were trimmed by 3 bases and 9 bases, with 9 bases remaining between them. The CDR3 loop spans 11 amino acids. This chain's CDR3 is CASSLKGRQYF. CDR3 bases: TGTGCCAGCAGTTTGAAGGGTAGGCAGTACTTC.

The genes are TRBV7-3 and TRBJ1-2; D remains ambiguous. The CDR3 is 13 residues long. CDR1 and CDR2 from the germline V gene are SGHTA and FQGTGA. V was trimmed by 5 bases and J by 0 bases, leaving 7 bases between them. The CDR3 DNA reads TGTGCCAGCAGCCCTGGAGCTAACTATGGCTACACCTTC. Its translation is CASSPGANYGYTF.

The chain links TRBV5-1 to TRBJ2-1; D is ambiguous. The germline V gene has CDR1 SGHRS and CDR2 YFSETQ. V was trimmed by 2 bases and J by 2 bases, leaving 11 bases between them. The CDR3 length is 15 residues. The CDR3 sequence is CASSLSPGTYNEQFF. DNA of the CDR3: TGCGCCAGCAGCTTATCTCCTGGTACCTACAATGAGCAGTTCTTC.

The chain employs TRBV6-1 and TRBJ2-2, with 7 bases that match TRBD1. Germline V gene data show CDR1 as MNHNS and CDR2 as SASEGT. V was clipped by 0 bases and J by 1 base; unmatched bases: 14. CDR3 length: 20 amino acids. CDR3 coding DNA: TGTGCCAGCAGTGAAGCGCTTCTATTTTCGTACAGGGGGAACACCGGGGAGCTGTTTTTT. Amino acid sequence: CASSEALLFSYRGNTGELFF.

The CDR3 reads CAISDLGEAFF. The CDR3 DNA sequence: TGTGCCATCAGTGACTTGGGGGAAGCTTTCTTT. The chain employs TRBV10-3 and TRBJ1-1, with unresolved D. V was trimmed by 3 bases and J by 8 bases, leaving 7 bases between them. The CDR3 consists of 11 residues. Germline CDR1 reads ENHRY; CDR2 reads SYGVKD.

The chain links TRBV20-1 to TRBJ1-1, with a weak D call TRBD1 (6 bases). Germline V gene lookup returns CDR1 DFQATT and CDR2 SNEGSKA (reference sequence). V dropped 3 bases and J dropped 4 bases, with 9 bases sitting between them. The CDR3 is 12 amino acids. The CDR3 region has the DNA TGCAGTGCTAGTCAGGGGACCACTGAAGCTTTCTTT. This codes for CSASQGTTEAFF.

The J gene is TRBJ2-1, the V gene TRBV5-6, with 10 bases fitting TRBD2. The V and J ends lost 3 bases and 7 bases, in that order; junction bases with no gene match: 7. The CDR3 is made up of 15 amino acids. Germline assignment: CDR1 SGHDT and CDR2 YYEEEE. This chain's CDR3 is CASSSPGLARNEQFF. The CDR3 DNA reads TGTGCCAGCAGCTCACCGGGACTAGCGAGGAATGAGCAGTTCTTC.